This TCR beta chain was found in a study of beta chain features in type 1 diabetes. As for the study in general: Comparable age, gender and cell yields were observed in patients relative to healthy donors.

The CDR3 is 12 residues long. V was pared by 0 bases and J by 8 bases, with 5 bases between. CDR1 is SGHNT, CDR2 YENEEA, per germline. Reverse transcribing all isolated RNA meant expressed TCRB transcripts were sequenced. Libraries were prepared by immunoSEQ multiplex PCR; TCRdb keeps only in-frame clonotypes and omits some of them. The sample shows 160,000 or so clones, around 10% of them seen only once. Material: central memory CD4+ T cells from blood. The chain carries TRBV11-3 and TRBJ2-1; D unresolved. The sequence came from a man aged 18 to 30 in good health. The CDR3: CASSLDRHEQFF. The CDR3 DNA reads as TGTGCCAGCAGCTTAGATCGTCATGAGCAGTTCTTC.